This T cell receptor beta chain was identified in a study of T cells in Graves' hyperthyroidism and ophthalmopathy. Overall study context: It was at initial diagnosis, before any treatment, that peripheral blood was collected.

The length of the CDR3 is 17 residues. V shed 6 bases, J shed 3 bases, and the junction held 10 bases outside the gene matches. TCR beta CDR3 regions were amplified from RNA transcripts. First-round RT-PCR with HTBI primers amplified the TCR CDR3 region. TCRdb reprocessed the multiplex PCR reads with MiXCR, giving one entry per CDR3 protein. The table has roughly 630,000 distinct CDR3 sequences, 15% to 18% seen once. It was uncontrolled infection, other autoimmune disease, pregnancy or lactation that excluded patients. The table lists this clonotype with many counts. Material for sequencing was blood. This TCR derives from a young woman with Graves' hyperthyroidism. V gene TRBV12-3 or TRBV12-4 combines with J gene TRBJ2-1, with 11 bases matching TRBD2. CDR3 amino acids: CASRAQAGTSGYNEQFF. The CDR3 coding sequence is TGTGCCAGCAGGGCTCAAGCTGGGACTAGCGGCTACAATGAGCAGTTCTTC.